These 28 T cell receptor beta chains were all obtained from the same sample, sequenced in a study of T cells after yellow fever vaccination. TCRdb called the 5' RACE reads again in MiXCR, with one record for every CDR3 protein. The sample includes approximately 510,000 distinct CDR3 sequences, just over 20% of them seen just once. Source: PBMCs, taken 21 days after the first yellow fever vaccination. Receptor source: a man aged 18 to 30 who received the YFV17D yellow fever vaccine.

There are a few counts of this clonotype. The chain joins TRBV11-3 to TRBJ2-2, with D possibly being TRBD2 (5 bases). Per the germline V gene, CDR1 is SGHNT and CDR2 is YENEEA. V gave up 5 bases and J gave up 4 bases, with 14 bases separating them. This CDR3 is built from 15 residues. This chain's CDR3 is CASSTAGVGTGELFF. CDR3 DNA sequence: TGTGCCAGCAGCACCGCCGGGGTCGGCACCGGGGAGCTGTTTTTT.

The sample holds a few counts of this clonotype. The V gene is TRBV5-4, the J gene TRBJ1-4; no firm D call. CDR1 is SGHNT, CDR2 YYREEE, per germline (reference sequence). There are 17 residues in the CDR3. The ends were cut back, 3 bases at V and 8 bases at J, with 23 bases in the middle. Here the CDR3 DNA reads TGTGCCAGCAGCTGGGAACCTGGCGTAACCGTGGAAGAAAAACTGTTTTTT. Translating it yields CASSWEPGVTVEEKLFF.

This clonotype was picked up a small number of times. The chain has TRBV27 and TRBJ2-1, with TRBD1 matching 7 bases. Losses at the gene ends were 4 bases for V and 3 bases for J; bases not matched to a gene: 6. CDR1 is MNHEY, CDR2 SMNVEV, per germline (reference sequence). This CDR3 contains 15 residues. DNA for the CDR3: TGTGCCAGCAGTTCAAGGACAGGCTACTACAATGAGCAGTTCTTC. Translated, it gives CASSSRTGYYNEQFF.

The chain carries TRBV4-3 and TRBJ2-5; D ambiguous. CDR1 is LGHNA, CDR2 YSLEER, per germline. Trimming cost V 0 bases and J 5 bases, with 10 bases left between them. The CDR3 totals 14 residues. CDR3 nucleotides: TGCGCCAGCAGCCAAGATTTTTTTACGGAGACCCAGTACTTC. Residues: CASSQDFFTETQYF.

A few counts support this clonotype. The CDR3 DNA reads as TGTGCCAGCAGCACCGGGGTGGGTGACTATGTATACAATGAGCAGTTCTTC. Its translation: CASSTGVGDYVYNEQFF. This rearrangement joins TRBV7-9 to TRBJ2-1, with D possibly TRBD2 on 5 matching bases. V lost 5 bases and J lost 4, with 21 bases in between. Germline loops: CDR1 SEHNR, CDR2 FQNEAQ (reference sequence). This CDR3 has 17 amino acids.

There are a few counts of this clonotype. The chain is built from TRBV9 and TRBJ1-5; D ambiguous. The CDR3 spans 15 residues. Germline CDR1 is SGDLS and CDR2 is YYNGEE. Trimming removed 4 bases at V and 3 bases at J, with 14 bases between. The CDR3, as DNA: TGTGCCAGCAGCCCTGCACCGACATACAATCAGCCCCAGCATTTT. This translates into CASSPAPTYNQPQHF.

This clonotype appeared a few times. The chain has TRBV5-5 and TRBJ2-7, with 8 bases identical to TRBD2. V shed 2 bases, J shed 6 bases, and the junction held 7 bases outside the gene matches. Germline-derived CDR1 and CDR2 are SGHKS and YYEKEE (reference sequence). There are 14 residues in the CDR3. CDR3 nucleotides: TGTGCCAGCAGCTTATCCGGGACTAGTCGCGAGCAGTACGTC. Amino acid sequence: CASSLSGTSREQYV.

This clonotype was recorded a few times. This chain joins TRBV20-1 and TRBJ2-5, with 12 bases that match TRBD1. The CDR3 contains 16 residues. The V and J ends lost 6 bases and 0 bases, in that order; junction bases with no gene match: 8. Germline V gives CDR1 DFQATT, CDR2 SNEGSKA (reference sequence). The CDR3, as DNA: TGCAGTGCCAACCGGGACAGGGGGCAAAACCAAGAGACCCAGTACTTC. It is translated as CSANRDRGQNQETQYF.

In this sample, this clonotype turned up a few times. V is TRBV7-9 and J is TRBJ1-1, with D perhaps TRBD1 (5 bases). This CDR3 contains 13 residues. V was trimmed by 4 bases and J by 4 bases, leaving 10 bases between them. Germline CDR1 and CDR2: SEHNR and FQNEAQ (reference sequence). CDR3: CASSSYDSTEAFF. The DNA of the CDR3 is TGTGCCAGCAGCTCTTACGACAGCACTGAAGCTTTCTTT.

The chain uses TRBV2 and TRBJ1-5, with D unresolved. V lost 7 bases and J 0 bases, leaving 4 bases between the germline ends. Germline-derived CDR1 and CDR2 are SNHLY and FYNNEI. The CDR3 runs to 12 residues. The CDR3 region is CASNPSNQPQHF. The CDR3 DNA reads TGTGCCAGCAATCCTAGCAATCAGCCCCAGCATTTT. Based on the CDR3 plus reference TRBV2 and TRBJ1-5, the full variable domain is EPEVTQTPSHQVTQMGQEVILRCVPISNHLYFYWYRQILGQKVEFLVSFYNNEISEKSEIFDDQFSVERPDGSNFTLKIRSTKLEDSAMYFCASNPSNQPQHFGDGTRLSIL.

The chain uses TRBV7-2 and TRBJ2-5; 13 bases fit TRBD2. The CDR3 runs 16 residues. V shed 3 bases, J shed 4 bases, and the junction held 5 bases outside the gene matches. Germline loops: CDR1 SGHTA, CDR2 FQGNSA. The DNA of the CDR3 is TGTGCCAGCAGCTTGACTAGCGGGGGGTTCGGAGAGACCCAGTACTTC. Residues: CASSLTSGGFGETQYF.

The CDR3 DNA sequence: TGTGCCACCAGCACTTATCCGGACGGCTACGAGCAGTACTTC. It is translated as CATSTYPDGYEQYF. This sequence joins TRBV15 and TRBJ2-7; D unclear. Trimming removed 4 bases at V and 3 bases at J, with 13 bases between. Germline assignment: CDR1 LNHNV and CDR2 YYDKDF (reference sequence). The CDR3 is made up of 14 amino acids.

This clonotype was found many times. This rearrangement joins TRBV5-1 to TRBJ2-7; D assignment may be TRBD1 or TRBD2 (5 bases each). There are 15 residues in the CDR3. The germline V gene encodes CDR1 SGHRS and CDR2 YFSETQ. V was trimmed by 4 bases and J by 2 bases, leaving 16 bases between them. CDR3 in amino acids: CASSKGTNPTYEQYV. CDR3 nucleotides: TGCGCCAGCAGCAAAGGGACCAACCCCACCTACGAGCAGTACGTC.

This clonotype was seen a few times. The rearrangement joins TRBV5-4 to TRBJ2-1, with 9 bases fitting TRBD1. The germline gives CDR1 SGHNT, CDR2 YYREEE (reference sequence). The V segment lost 0 bases and the J segment 8 bases; nucleotides outside the gene matches: 6. The CDR3 is made up of 15 amino acids. CDR3 residues: CASSLVVQGADEQFF. CDR3 DNA: TGTGCCAGCAGCTTGGTCGTACAGGGGGCTGATGAGCAGTTCTTC.

This clonotype has more than one count but fewer than ten. The CDR3 DNA reads as TGCGCCAGCTGCGACAGGGGGCCGTCACTTTCACCCCTCCACTTT. It yields the protein CASCDRGPSLSPLHF. This chain uses TRBV5-1 with TRBJ1-6, with 10 bases lining up with TRBD1. Trimming at V came to 7 bases and at J to 9 bases, leaving 10 bases not matched to a gene. Germline CDR1 and CDR2: SGHRS and YFSETQ. This CDR3 is built from 15 residues.

The rearrangement uses TRBV7-9 and TRBJ2-7; TRBD1 might be the D (5 bases). The CDR3 sequence is 12 residues long. The ends were cut back, 3 bases at V and 12 bases at J, with 15 bases in the middle. Looked up from germline, CDR1 is SEHNR and CDR2 is FQNEAQ (reference sequence). CDR3 in amino acids: CASSFGQGKWYV. CDR3 coding DNA: TGTGCCAGCAGCTTCGGGCAGGGCAAATGGTACGTC.

The table lists this clonotype with a few counts. J is TRBJ2-1 and V is TRBV18; TRBD1 matches 9 bases. The CDR3 spans 15 residues. The trim removed 2 bases at V and 8 bases at J, leaving 7 bases unmatched. Per the germline V gene, CDR1 is KGHSH and CDR2 is LQKENI. CDR3: CASSPGGQGFDEQFF. CDR3 nucleotides: TGTGCCAGCTCACCAGGGGGACAGGGATTCGATGAGCAGTTCTTC. The whole variable domain, remainder taken from reference TRBV18 and TRBJ2-1, is NAGVMQNPRHLVRRRGQEARLRCSPMKGHSHVYWYRQLPEEGLKFMVYLQKENIIDESGMPKERFSAEFPKEGPSILRIQQVVRGDSAAYFCASSPGGQGFDEQFFGPGTRLTVL.

This clonotype was counted between two and nine times. J is TRBJ1-1 and V is TRBV7-3; unclear D gene. V lost 0 bases, J lost 1 base, and 6 bases lay in between. The CDR3 runs 14 residues. Germline V gene lookup returns CDR1 SGHTA and CDR2 FQGTGA. CDR3 residues: CASSLTTANTEAFF. CDR3 sequence (DNA): TGTGCCAGCAGCTTAACGACGGCGAACACTGAAGCTTTCTTT.

The chain combines TRBV20-1 with TRBJ1-2; TRBD1 agrees at 11 bases. CDR1 is DFQATT and CDR2 is SNEGSKA in the germline V gene (reference sequence). The CDR3 is 14 amino acids. The V and J ends lost 5 bases and 6 bases, in that order; junction bases with no gene match: 8. The CDR3 nucleotides are TGCAGTGCTCGAACCCGGGACAGGGGGGATGGCTACACCTTC. Amino acid sequence: CSARTRDRGDGYTF.

In its sample, this clonotype was seen many times. An end of the junction does not agree with germline; a read error may underlie this. V and J are TRBV7-2 and TRBJ2-2; D is possibly TRBD1 (7 bases). The CDR3 loop spans 14 amino acids. The germline V gene encodes CDR1 SGHTA and CDR2 FQGNSA. The CDR3 DNA follows: TGTGCCAGCAGCTATGGGGGGACAGACGGGAAGCTGTTTTTT. Translating it yields CASSYGGTDGKLFF.

This chain connects TRBV4-1 to TRBJ1-2; no definite D call. CDR1 and CDR2 from the germline V gene are MGHRA and YSYEKL. The CDR3 extends over 13 amino acids. Between the trimmed V and J ends, which lost 3 bases and 3 bases, there was a span of 8 bases. Here the CDR3 reads CASSHSRDYGYTF. CDR3 nucleotides: TGCGCCAGCAGCCATTCCCGGGACTATGGCTACACCTTC.

The V and J genes are TRBV7-2 and TRBJ1-1; D unclear. V lost 6 bases to trimming and J lost 3 bases, with 14 bases between them. The CDR3 is made up of 14 amino acids. CDR1 SGHTA and CDR2 FQGNSA come from the germline V gene. CDR3: CASRLQDAYTEAFF. DNA for the CDR3: TGTGCCAGCAGACTCCAGGATGCTTACACTGAAGCTTTCTTT.

The rearrangement joins TRBV6-2 or TRBV6-3 to TRBJ2-1; no clear D gene. CDR3 size: 16 residues. V lost 7 bases and J 9 bases, leaving 25 bases between the germline ends. Germline values: CDR1 MNHEY, CDR2 SVGEGT. CDR3 nucleotide sequence: TGTGCCAGCACCACCCGGACCGTAGGCCGAACGGCTGAGCAGTTCTTC. Amino acid sequence: CASTTRTVGRTAEQFF.

V usage is TRBV29-1 and J usage is TRBJ2-5, with 14 bases identical to TRBD2. The CDR3 is made up of 15 amino acids. After removal of 4 bases from V and 10 bases from J, the junction contained 11 bases not matched to a gene. CDR1 is SQVTM, CDR2 ANQGSEA, per germline. The CDR3 region has the DNA TGCAGCGTTGTTGGACTAGCGGGGGGACTGGGGGGCCAGTACTTC. This codes for CSVVGLAGGLGGQYF.

V gene TRBV5-6 combines with J gene TRBJ2-7, with 8 bases fitting TRBD2. With 0 bases clipped from V and 2 bases from J, the junction kept 7 bases outside the gene matches. The CDR3 is made up of 16 amino acids. CDR1 and CDR2 (germline): SGHDT, YYEEEE. CDR3 in DNA: TGTGCCAGCAGCTTGGCCGGGGGGGACTACGCCTACGAGCAGTACGTC. Encoded protein: CASSLAGGDYAYEQYV.

The table lists this clonotype with a few counts. The V and J genes are TRBV6-1 and TRBJ2-1; D perhaps matches TRBD1 (6 bases). V was shortened by 8 bases and J by 6 bases, with 26 bases between the two germline ends. Germline V gene sequence: CDR1 MNHNS, CDR2 SASEGT. This CDR3 has 17 amino acids. The CDR3 DNA sequence: TGTGCCAGCTCATTAGGCTCCGGACAGCATTGGGGCAATGAGCAGTTCTTC. This sequence encodes CASSLGSGQHWGNEQFF.

This clonotype was counted many times. This sequence joins TRBV29-1 and TRBJ2-5; 7 bases are shared with TRBD1. CDR3 size: 15 residues. Unmatched junction bases numbered 10, after V lost 1 base and J lost 5 bases. CDR1 is SQVTM and CDR2 is ANQGSEA in the germline V gene. Written as DNA, the CDR3 is TGCAGCGTTGAAGTTAGTAGGGGGCGTCGTGAGACCCAGTACTTC. It codes for CSVEVSRGRRETQYF.

V gene TRBV20-1 combines with J gene TRBJ2-3; D is ambiguous. The length of the CDR3 is 10 residues. V was trimmed by 5 bases and J by 8 bases, leaving 8 bases between them. In germline, CDR1 is DFQATT, CDR2 SNEGSKA (reference sequence). Written as DNA, the CDR3 is TGCAGTGCTTATAGGCGTACGCAGTATTTT. It codes for CSAYRRTQYF.